This T cell receptor (beta chain) was identified during a study of liver allograft versus peripheral blood T cells. At the level of the study: Recipients' peripheral blood T cell receptor repertoires were compared with those in transplanted livers.

The study, taken as a whole, reports: Peripheral blood repertoires reportedly differed from the T cell receptor repertoires found inside liver allografts.

By frequency in the sample, this clonotype is medium-sized. The antigen is unknown. TCRdb processed the reads anew with MiXCR; each CDR3 protein has one entry. In the table there are some 3,000 distinct CDR3 sequences, about 14% of which are singletons. The germline V gene encodes CDR1 SGHNT and CDR2 YYREEE (reference sequence). Between the trimmed V and J ends, which lost 4 bases and 5 bases, there was a span of 12 bases. This CDR3 region has 14 residues. This TCR was sampled from a human patient who had a liver transplant. Some T cells may trace back to the graft donor. The chain links TRBV5-4 to TRBJ1-4; D is undetermined. The CDR3 here is CASSPGQPNEKLFF. In DNA form, the CDR3 reads TGTGCCAGCAGCCCTGGGCAGCCAAATGAAAAACTGTTTTTT. Using reference TRBV5-4 and TRBJ1-4 for the parts outside the CDR3, the full variable domain is ETGVTQSPTHLIKTRGQQVTLRCSSQSGHNTVSWYQQALGQGPQFIFQYYREEENGRGNFPPRFSGLQFPNYSSELNVNALELDDSALYLCASSPGQPNEKLFFGSGTQLSVL.